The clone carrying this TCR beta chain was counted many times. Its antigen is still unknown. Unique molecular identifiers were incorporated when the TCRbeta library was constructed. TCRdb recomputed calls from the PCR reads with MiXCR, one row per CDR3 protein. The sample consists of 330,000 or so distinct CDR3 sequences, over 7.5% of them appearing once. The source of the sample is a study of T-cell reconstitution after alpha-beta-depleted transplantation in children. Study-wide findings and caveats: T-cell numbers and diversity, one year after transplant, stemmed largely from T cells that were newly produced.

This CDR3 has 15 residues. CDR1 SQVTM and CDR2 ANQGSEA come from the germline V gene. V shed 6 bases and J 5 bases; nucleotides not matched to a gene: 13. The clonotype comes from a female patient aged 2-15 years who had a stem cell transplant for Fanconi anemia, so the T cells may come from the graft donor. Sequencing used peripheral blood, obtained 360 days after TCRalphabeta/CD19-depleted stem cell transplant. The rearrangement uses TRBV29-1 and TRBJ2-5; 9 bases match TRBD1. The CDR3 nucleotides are TGCAGCGTGATGACCGGGACAGGGATCGTGGAGACCCAGTACTTC. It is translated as CSVMTGTGIVETQYF.